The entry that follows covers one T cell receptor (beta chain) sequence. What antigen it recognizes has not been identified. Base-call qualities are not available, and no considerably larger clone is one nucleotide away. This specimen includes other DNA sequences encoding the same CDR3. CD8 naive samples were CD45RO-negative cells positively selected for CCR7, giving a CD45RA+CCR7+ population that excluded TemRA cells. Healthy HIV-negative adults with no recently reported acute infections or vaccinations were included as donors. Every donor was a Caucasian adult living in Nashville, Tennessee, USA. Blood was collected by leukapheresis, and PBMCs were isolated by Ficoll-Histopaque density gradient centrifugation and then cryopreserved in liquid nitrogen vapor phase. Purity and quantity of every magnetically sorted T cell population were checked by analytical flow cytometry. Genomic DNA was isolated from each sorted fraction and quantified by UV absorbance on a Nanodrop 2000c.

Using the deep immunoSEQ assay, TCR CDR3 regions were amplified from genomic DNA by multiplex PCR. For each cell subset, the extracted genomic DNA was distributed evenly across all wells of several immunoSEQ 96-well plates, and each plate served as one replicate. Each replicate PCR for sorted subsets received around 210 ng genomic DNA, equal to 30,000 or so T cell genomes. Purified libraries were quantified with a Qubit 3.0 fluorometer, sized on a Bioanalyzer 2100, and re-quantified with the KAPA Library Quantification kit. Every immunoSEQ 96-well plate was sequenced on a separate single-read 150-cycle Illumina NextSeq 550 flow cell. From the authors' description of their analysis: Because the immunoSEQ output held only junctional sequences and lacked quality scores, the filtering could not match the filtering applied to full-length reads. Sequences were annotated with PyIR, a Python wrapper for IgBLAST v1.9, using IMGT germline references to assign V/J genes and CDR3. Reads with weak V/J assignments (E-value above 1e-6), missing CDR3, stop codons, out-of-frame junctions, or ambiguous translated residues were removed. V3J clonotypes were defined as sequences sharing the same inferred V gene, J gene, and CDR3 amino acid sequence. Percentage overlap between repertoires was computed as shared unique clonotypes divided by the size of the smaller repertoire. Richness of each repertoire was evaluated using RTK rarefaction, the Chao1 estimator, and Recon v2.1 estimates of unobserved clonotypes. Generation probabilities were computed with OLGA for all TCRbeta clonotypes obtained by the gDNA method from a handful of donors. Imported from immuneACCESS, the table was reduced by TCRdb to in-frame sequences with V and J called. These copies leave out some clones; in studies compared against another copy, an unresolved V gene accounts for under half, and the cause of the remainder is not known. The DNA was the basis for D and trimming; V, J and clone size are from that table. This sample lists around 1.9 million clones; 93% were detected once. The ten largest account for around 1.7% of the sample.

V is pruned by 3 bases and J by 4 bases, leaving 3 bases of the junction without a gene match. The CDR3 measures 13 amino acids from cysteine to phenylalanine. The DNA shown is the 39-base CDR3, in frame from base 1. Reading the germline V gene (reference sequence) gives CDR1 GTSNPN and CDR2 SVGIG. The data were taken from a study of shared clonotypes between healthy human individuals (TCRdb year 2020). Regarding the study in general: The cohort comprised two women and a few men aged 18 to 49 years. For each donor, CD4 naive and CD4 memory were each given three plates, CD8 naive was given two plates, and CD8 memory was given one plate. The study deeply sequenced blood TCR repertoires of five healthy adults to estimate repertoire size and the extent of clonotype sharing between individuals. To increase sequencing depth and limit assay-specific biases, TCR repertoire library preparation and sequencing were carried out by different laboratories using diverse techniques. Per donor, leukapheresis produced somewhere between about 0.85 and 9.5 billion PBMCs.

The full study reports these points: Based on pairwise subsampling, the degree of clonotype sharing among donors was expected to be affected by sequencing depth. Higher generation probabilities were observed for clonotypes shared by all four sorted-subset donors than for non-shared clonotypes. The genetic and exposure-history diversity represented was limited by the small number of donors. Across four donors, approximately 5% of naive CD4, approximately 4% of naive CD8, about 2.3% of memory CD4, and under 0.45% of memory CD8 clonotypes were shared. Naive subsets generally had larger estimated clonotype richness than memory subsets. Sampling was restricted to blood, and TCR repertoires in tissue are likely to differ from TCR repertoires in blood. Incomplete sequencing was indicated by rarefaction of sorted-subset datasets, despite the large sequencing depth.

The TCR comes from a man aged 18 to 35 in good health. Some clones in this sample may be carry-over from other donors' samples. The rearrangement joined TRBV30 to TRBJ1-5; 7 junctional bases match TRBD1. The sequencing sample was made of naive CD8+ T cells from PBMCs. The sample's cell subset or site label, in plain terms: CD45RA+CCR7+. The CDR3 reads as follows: CAWSGTVNQPQHF. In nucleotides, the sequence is TGTGCCTGGAGCGGGACAGTAAATCAGCCCCAGCATTTT.